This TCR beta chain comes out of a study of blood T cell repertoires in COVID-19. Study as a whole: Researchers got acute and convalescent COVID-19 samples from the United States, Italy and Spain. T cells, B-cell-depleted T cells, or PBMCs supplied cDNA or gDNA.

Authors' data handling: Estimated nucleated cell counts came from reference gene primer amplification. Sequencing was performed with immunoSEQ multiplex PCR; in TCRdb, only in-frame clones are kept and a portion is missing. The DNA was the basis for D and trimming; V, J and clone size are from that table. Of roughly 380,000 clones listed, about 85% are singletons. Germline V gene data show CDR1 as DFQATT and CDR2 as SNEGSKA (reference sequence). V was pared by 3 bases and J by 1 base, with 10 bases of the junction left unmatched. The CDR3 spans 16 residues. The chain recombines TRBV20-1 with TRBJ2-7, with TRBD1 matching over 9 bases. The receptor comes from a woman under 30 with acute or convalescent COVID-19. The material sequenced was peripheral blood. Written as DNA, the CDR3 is TGCAGTGCTAGTGAGACCCGGGACAGGGTTTCCTACGAGCAGTACTTC. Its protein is CSASETRDRVSYEQYF.